Listed below are T cell receptor beta chains from one sample, sequenced in a study of molecular identifiers for immune sequencing clone quantification. Via MiXCR, TCRdb re-called the PCR reads, giving one row per CDR3 protein. The data hold roughly 320,000 distinct CDR3 sequences, with 20% to 25% observed a single time. Sequencing was performed on naive CD8+ T cells from blood, with Jurkat cell RNA spiked in. These receptors were taken from a human donor in good health. Some libraries in this study had Jurkat cell RNA spiked in. Both conserved end residues are part of each CDR3. A D gene is named only where the DNA matches it firmly. For some rows the clone size is stated as once, few or many, or as a class when expanded; others skip it.

clone_size	d_call	j_call	v_call	cdr3_aa	cdr3_nt
many	TRBD1	TRBJ1-2	TRBV7-9	CASSEDRSYGYTF	TGTGCCAGCAGCGAGGACAGGAGCTATGGCTACACCTTC
.	TRBD1	TRBJ2-3	TRBV25-1	CASRLGQGPDMQYF	TGTGCCAGCAGATTAGGACAGGGGCCAGATATGCAGTATTTT
many	.	TRBJ1-1	TRBV30	CAWNLQGTEAFF	TGTGCCTGGAATCTCCAGGGCACTGAAGCTTTCTTT
.	.	TRBJ2-6	TRBV2	CASSELYSGANVLTF	TGTGCCAGCAGTGAATTGTACTCTGGGGCCAACGTCCTGACTTTC
many	.	TRBJ1-5	TRBV4-1	CASSQGVLAVPQHF	TGCGCCAGCAGCCAAGGCGTGTTAGCCGTGCCCCAGCATTTT
.	.	TRBJ2-3	TRBV7-6	CASSFYTDTQCF	TGTGCCAGCAGCTTTTACACAGATACACAGTGTTTT
many	TRBD2	TRBJ2-1	TRBV6-6	CASSALLAGGYNEQFF	TGTGCCAGCAGTGCCCTACTAGCGGGGGGGTACAATGAGCAGTTCTTC
many	.	TRBJ1-1	TRBV5-6	CASSRLLNTEAFF	TGTGCCAGCAGCCGCCTCTTGAACACTGAAGCTTTCTTT
many	.	TRBJ2-5	TRBV5-6	CASSLIRGEETQYF	TGTGCCAGCAGCTTGATTAGGGGCGAGGAGACCCAGTACTTC
.	TRBD2	TRBJ2-2	TRBV9	CASSVAPPAGSGNTGELFF	TGTGCCAGCAGCGTAGCACCCCCAGCGGGAAGTGGGAACACCGGGGAGCTGTTTTTT
many	.	TRBJ1-5	TRBV27	CASSLYPLNQPQHF	TGTGCCAGCAGTTTATACCCGCTCAATCAGCCCCAGCATTTT
many	TRBD2	TRBJ2-7	TRBV11-2	CASSMTSGGWYEQYF	TGTGCCAGCAGCATGACTAGCGGGGGGTGGTACGAGCAGTACTTC
few	.	TRBJ1-4	TRBV5-1	CASSLGYLNQEGEKLFF	TGCGCCAGCAGCTTGGGCTACCTTAACCAGGAGGGCGAAAAACTGTTTTTT
many	TRBD1	TRBJ2-3	TRBV27	CASSLRSGGEDTQYF	TGTGCCAGCAGTTTAAGGTCAGGGGGCGAAGATACGCAGTATTTT
.	.	TRBJ2-1	TRBV28	CAHSQERPYNEQFF	TGTGCCCACAGCCAGGAACGCCCCTACAATGAGCAGTTCTTC
many	TRBD1	TRBJ1-1	TRBV7-9	CASSSRGQGDLGYTEAFF	TGTGCCAGCAGCTCACGCGGACAGGGGGATCTTGGGTACACTGAAGCTTTCTTT
.	.	TRBJ2-2	TRBV3-1	CASTNQLRGQPEGTGELFF	TGTGCCAGCACTAACCAACTCCGGGGCCAGCCAGAAGGGACCGGGGAGCTGTTTTTT
.	TRBD2	TRBJ2-2	TRBV4-1	CASSQAAVAGVGELFF	TGCGCCAGCAGCCAGGCGGCGGTAGCGGGAGTCGGGGAGCTGTTTTTT
few	.	TRBJ2-1	TRBV29-1	CSVPRGDNEQFF	TGCAGCGTGCCCAGGGGGGACAATGAGCAGTTCTTC
many	.	TRBJ2-4	TRBV7-8	CASSLAKSAKNIQYF	TGTGCCAGCAGCCTGGCCAAGTCGGCCAAAAACATTCAGTACTTC
many	.	TRBJ1-1	TRBV27	CASSFDGSKAEAFF	TGTGCCAGCAGTTTCGACGGAAGCAAGGCTGAAGCTTTCTTT
few	.	TRBJ1-5	TRBV12-3/TRBV12-4	CASSFLPQPQHF	TGTGCCAGCAGTTTCCTTCCCCAGCCCCAGCATTTT
few	TRBD2	TRBJ2-7	TRBV5-5	CASSSVGREEQYF	TGTGCCAGCAGCTCGGTCGGGAGGGAAGAGCAGTACTTC
.	.	TRBJ2-7	TRBV7-2	CASRPQGAGGRYEQYF	TGTGCCAGCAGGCCCCAGGGGGCGGGAGGCCGTTACGAGCAGTACTTC
many	.	TRBJ1-5	TRBV9	CASSVEGNSNQPQHF	TGTGCCAGCAGCGTAGAAGGGAATAGCAATCAGCCCCAGCATTTT
.	.	TRBJ2-2	TRBV7-9	CASRSTWELLF	TGTGCCAGCAGGTCGACCTGGGAGCTGCTTTTT
many	.	TRBJ2-7	TRBV6-2/TRBV6-3	CASSYSRGREQYF	TGTGCCAGCAGTTACTCGAGGGGCAGAGAGCAGTACTTC
many	TRBD2	TRBJ2-5	TRBV7-2	CASSPGLAGGWLETQYF	TGTGCCAGCAGCCCGGGACTAGCGGGAGGGTGGCTAGAGACCCAGTACTTC
many	.	TRBJ1-1	TRBV13	CASSSERGTEAFF	TGTGCCAGCAGCTCGGAACGGGGCACTGAAGCTTTCTTT
few	TRBD2	TRBJ2-3	TRBV3-1	CASSPGHSGSWTDTQYF	TGTGCCAGCAGCCCAGGCCATAGCGGGAGCTGGACAGATACGCAGTATTTT
many	.	TRBJ1-5	TRBV19	CASSLGTVSNQPQHF	TGTGCCAGTAGCCTGGGTACGGTGAGCAATCAGCCCCAGCATTTT
many	.	TRBJ1-1	TRBV4-1	CASSPTGGYAFF	TGCGCCAGCAGCCCAACCGGAGGATATGCTTTCTTT
few	.	TRBJ2-5	TRBV27	CASRAGGQETQYF	TGTGCCAGCAGAGCAGGGGGGCAAGAGACCCAGTACTTC
few	.	TRBJ1-2	TRBV7-9	CASSPPETGIYGYTF	TGTGCCAGCAGCCCGCCCGAAACAGGGATCTATGGCTACACCTTC
many	.	TRBJ2-2	TRBV19	CASSIGVTVNTGELFF	TGTGCCAGTAGTATAGGGGTGACAGTTAACACCGGGGAGCTGTTTTTT
many	.	TRBJ1-4	TRBV13	CASSSISATTNEKLFF	TGTGCCAGCAGCTCGATATCAGCTACAACTAATGAAAAACTGTTTTTT
many	TRBD2	TRBJ2-7	TRBV6-1	CASSERTSPWEQYF	TGTGCCAGCAGTGAAAGGACTAGCCCCTGGGAGCAGTACTTC
few	.	TRBJ2-7	TRBV4-3	CASSHGTGVNSYEQYF	TGCGCCAGCAGCCATGGCACGGGAGTAAATTCCTACGAGCAGTACTTC
many	TRBD2	TRBJ2-7	TRBV29-1	CSVVLTTSGGADEQYF	TGCAGCGTTGTACTCACGACTAGCGGGGGGGCGGACGAGCAGTACTTC
few	.	TRBJ2-3	TRBV5-1	CASSEFTDTQYF	TGCGCCAGCAGCGAATTCACAGATACGCAGTATTTT
many	.	TRBJ2-7	TRBV7-9	CASSLAQSREQYF	TGTGCCAGCAGCTTGGCCCAGTCTCGCGAGCAGTACTTC
many	.	TRBJ1-1	TRBV2	CASREQGYGTEAFF	TGTGCCAGCAGGGAACAGGGTTATGGCACTGAAGCTTTCTTT
.	TRBD2	TRBJ2-3	TRBV7-2	CASIKKRGAVGDSTQYF	TGTGCCAGCATCAAGAAGCGGGGGGCCGTCGGTGACTCGACGCAGTATTTT
.	TRBD1	TRBJ2-7	TRBV30	CAWSDRDMEQYF	TGTGCCTGGAGCGACAGGGACATGGAGCAGTACTTC
many	.	TRBJ1-1	TRBV12-3/TRBV12-4	CASSLQPNTEAFF	TGTGCCAGCAGTTTACAACCGAACACTGAAGCTTTCTTT
many	TRBD2	TRBJ2-7	TRBV7-9	CASSLVSGLAGYEQYF	TGTGCCAGCAGCTTAGTGTCCGGACTAGCGGGCTACGAGCAGTACTTC
.	TRBD1	TRBJ1-2	TRBV19	CATRTGGLGYTF	TGTGCCACCCGGACAGGGGGTCTTGGCTACACCTTC
many	TRBD2	TRBJ2-7	TRBV9	CASSASGTALYEQYF	TGTGCCAGCAGCGCTAGCGGGACAGCTCTATACGAGCAGTACTTC
many	TRBD1	TRBJ2-3	TRBV29-1	CSVGGRQGAISDTQYF	TGCAGCGTGGGGGGCCGACAGGGGGCAATTTCAGATACGCAGTATTTT
many	.	TRBJ2-2	TRBV19	CASSMFGGELFF	TGTGCCAGTAGTATGTTTGGCGGGGAGCTGTTTTTT